The 18 T cell receptor beta chains presented below share a single source sample, sequenced in a study of PD-L1 blockade in urothelial cancer. Time point specified: pretreatment peripheral blood. TCRdb keeps only in-frame clones here, not all; method: immunoSEQ multiplex PCR. This table holds about 57,000 clones, more than 80% found once. The sequenced sample was PBMCs, obtained around atezolizumab (anti-PD-L1) treatment. These receptors originate from a man aged 65 to 79 with urothelial cancer.

The chain recombines TRBV15 with TRBJ1-1; D might be TRBD1 (5 bases). This CDR3 contains 13 residues. Trimming removed 0 bases from V and 7 bases from J, with 9 bases in between. Germline CDR1 and CDR2: LNHNV and YYDKDF (reference sequence). The CDR3 reads CATSRDGGFEAFF. The DNA for the CDR3 is TGTGCCACCAGCAGAGATGGGGGGTTTGAAGCTTTCTTT.

This clone occurred once. V gene TRBV11-2 combines with J gene TRBJ2-3; D is uncertain. This CDR3 spans 15 amino acids. V was pared by 4 bases and J by 2 bases, with 13 bases between. Germline CDR1 reads SGHAT; CDR2 reads FQNNGV. The DNA for the CDR3 is TGTGCCAGCAGCTCCGGAGACTTAGCCACAGATACGCAGTATTTT. This sequence encodes CASSSGDLATDTQYF.

The gene calls are TRBV4-3 and TRBJ1-2; D not certain. The V gene lost 0 bases and the J gene lost 8 bases, with 19 bases spanning the gap. This CDR3 spans 16 amino acids. Germline-derived CDR1 and CDR2 are LGHNA and YSLEER. In DNA, the CDR3 is TGCGCCAGCAGCCAAGATAAGGCCAGCCGGCGGAGGGGCTACACCTTC. It translates to CASSQDKASRRRGYTF.

In this sample, this clone turned up once. The chain uses TRBV27 and TRBJ2-1; TRBD2 aligns across 11 bases. Losses at the gene ends were 1 base for V and 7 bases for J; bases not matched to a gene: 15. CDR3 length equals 19 residues. Germline assignment: CDR1 MNHEY and CDR2 SMNVEV (reference sequence). CDR3 sequence: CASSLYYGYSGTSGNEQFF. The CDR3 DNA sequence: TGTGCCAGCAGTTTATATTACGGGTACTCCGGGACTAGCGGTAATGAGCAGTTCTTC.

The chain has TRBV29-1 and TRBJ2-5, with unresolved D. From germline, CDR1 is SQVTM and CDR2 ANQGSEA. The CDR3 has 10 amino acids. V was pared by 0 bases and J by 7 bases, with 3 bases between. CDR3 nucleotide sequence: TGCAGCGTTGAAGACGGGACCCAGTACTTC. The encoded protein is CSVEDGTQYF.

This chain links TRBV27 with TRBJ1-5, with D maybe TRBD1 (6 bases). The V end lost 5 bases, the J end lost 2 bases, and 10 bases lay between the germline ends. Germline V lookup: CDR1 MNHEY, CDR2 SMNVEV (reference sequence). There are 14 residues in the CDR3. The DNA for the CDR3 is TGTGCCAGCAGTGGGAGGGGGGGCAATCAGCCCCAGCATTTT. Protein: CASSGRGGNQPQHF.

This chain connects TRBV30 to TRBJ2-4, with D possibly TRBD2 on 6 matching bases. The germline CDR1 and CDR2 sequences are GTSNPN and SVGIG (reference sequence). This CDR3 is 13 amino acids long. The V end lost 0 bases, the J end lost 8 bases, and 11 bases lay between the germline ends. CDR3 sequence reads: CAWSVWGEDIQYF. The CDR3 nucleotides read TGTGCCTGGAGTGTATGGGGGGAAGACATTCAGTACTTC.

The gene calls are TRBV5-6 and TRBJ2-2, with a possible D match to TRBD1 (6 bases). Germline V gene lookup returns CDR1 SGHDT and CDR2 YYEEEE. The V gene lost 3 bases and the J gene lost 4 bases, with 13 bases spanning the gap. CDR3 length: 15 amino acids. The DNA of the CDR3 is TGTGCCAGCAGCTCCGTGGGACAAAGCACCGGGGAGCTGTTTTTT. Its protein is CASSSVGQSTGELFF. The full variable domain, with the rest looked up from reference TRBV5-6 and TRBJ2-2, is DAGVTQSPTHLIKTRGQQVTLRCSPKSGHDTVSWYQQALGQGPQFIFQYYEEEERQRGNFPDRFSGHQFPNYSSELNVNALLLGDSALYLCASSSVGQSTGELFFGEGSRLTVL.

The chain couples TRBV2 to TRBJ1-2; the match to TRBD1 covers 7 bases. Germline V CDR1 and CDR2: SNHLY, FYNNEI. Trimming removed 2 bases from V and 4 bases from J; junction bases left unmatched: 7. The CDR3 has 15 amino acids. The CDR3 coding sequence is TGTGCCAGCAGTGAATCAAGGGGGCAGATCTATGGCTACACCTTC. Amino acid sequence: CASSESRGQIYGYTF.

The V call is TRBV10-3, the J call TRBJ1-2, with D possibly matching TRBD1 (5 bases). The CDR3 spans 16 residues. The germline V gene has CDR1 ENHRY and CDR2 SYGVKD. With 1 base removed from V and 5 bases from J, the gap between germline ends came to 17 bases. The CDR3 sequence is CAISEYESGNGYGYTF. The CDR3 DNA sequence: TGTGCCATCAGTGAGTACGAATCAGGGAATGGATATGGCTACACCTTC.

This chain connects TRBV4-3 to TRBJ2-1; a possible D gene is TRBD2 (8 bases). This CDR3 region has 17 residues. Trimming cost V 4 bases and J 4 bases, with 20 bases left between them. Germline loops: CDR1 LGHNA, CDR2 YSLEER. The CDR3 reads CASSRLYSGTDYNEQFF. CDR3 nucleotide sequence: TGCGCCAGCAGCCGGCTCTATAGCGGGACAGATTACAATGAGCAGTTCTTC.

The gene calls are TRBV9 and TRBJ1-3; D is unresolved. The CDR3 is 13 residues long. Germline-derived CDR1 and CDR2 are SGDLS and YYNGEE. In nucleotides, the CDR3 is TGTGCATCCGGGGTATTGGCAGGAAACACCATATATTTT. It specifies CASGVLAGNTIYF.

The chain employs TRBV15 and TRBJ2-1; 11 nucleotides align to TRBD2. V lost 4 bases, J lost 0 bases, and 8 bases stayed unmatched. CDR1 LNHNV and CDR2 YYDKDF come from the germline V gene (reference sequence). The CDR3 contains 18 residues. CDR3 sequence: CATSMGLAEASSYNEQFF. The CDR3 nucleotides read TGTGCCACCAGCATGGGACTAGCGGAGGCGAGCTCCTACAATGAGCAGTTCTTC.

The chain links TRBV19 to TRBJ1-5, with D possibly TRBD1 on 5 matching bases. The germline V gene has CDR1 LNHDA and CDR2 SQIVND (reference sequence). The V end lost 7 bases, the J end lost 1 base, and 14 bases lay between the germline ends. This CDR3 has 15 residues. The CDR3 is CASTDRGVSNQPQHF. The CDR3 nucleotides read TGTGCCAGTACCGATCGGGGGGTGAGCAATCAGCCCCAGCATTTT.

The genes are TRBV9 and TRBJ1-1; no definite D call. V lost 0 bases, J lost 1 base, and 10 bases lay in between. The length of the CDR3 is 15 residues. CDR1 is SGDLS and CDR2 is YYNGEE in the germline V gene. CDR3 bases: TGTGCCAGCAGCGTAGACGGGAGTTCGAACACTGAAGCTTTCTTT. Translated, it gives CASSVDGSSNTEAFF.

The chain uses TRBV5-1 and TRBJ1-2, with D possibly being TRBD1 (6 bases). Trimming pared 4 bases from V and 8 bases from J, leaving 21 bases between. Germline CDR1 and CDR2: SGHRS and YFSETQ. CDR3 size: 15 residues. The CDR3 region has the DNA TGCGCCAGCAGCCCCAACATCGCAGGGGTGAGAGGCTACACCTTC. Its translation is CASSPNIAGVRGYTF.

This clone was counted between two and nine times. The rearrangement joins TRBV6-6 to TRBJ1-4; D is undetermined. V was shortened by 4 bases and J by 0 bases, with 3 bases between the two germline ends. Germline V gene lookup returns CDR1 MNHNY and CDR2 SVGAGI (reference sequence). The CDR3 extends over 13 amino acids. The CDR3 DNA follows: TGTGCCAGCAGTTTAGCAACTAATGAAAAACTGTTTTTT. Encoded protein: CASSLATNEKLFF.

In this sample, this clone turned up a few times. The chain combines TRBV5-4 with TRBJ2-2, with D perhaps TRBD1 (5 bases). The CDR3 spans 16 residues. Germline V gives CDR1 SGHNT, CDR2 YYREEE (reference sequence). The ends were cut back, 0 bases at V and 4 bases at J, with 13 bases in the middle. Written as DNA, the CDR3 is TGTGCCAGCAGCTTGGCCGCCAGGGTAACCACCGGGGAGCTGTTTTTT. It yields the protein CASSLAARVTTGELFF.